A selection of T cell receptor beta chains follows, all from one sample in a study of PD-1 blockade in classical Hodgkin lymphoma. The repertoire was sequenced with immunoSEQ multiplex PCR; TCRdb's copy has only in-frame clones and lacks some. The sample consists of 20,000 to 25,000 clones, around two thirds of them appearing once. This sample comprised peripheral blood mononuclear cells (PBMCs), obtained at baseline. Receptors originate from a human donor with classical Hodgkin lymphoma. CDR3s leave out the opening cysteine and the closing phenylalanine or tryptophan. D genes are given only for firm matches.

NA	TRBV5-5	TRBJ2-7	ASSLGPVRSYEQY
NA	TRBV5-5	TRBJ2-1	ASSSPGNPYNEQF
TRBD1	TRBV7-2	TRBJ2-5	ASSPRQGGQY
NA	TRBV9	TRBJ2-7	ASSRDQYYEQY
TRBD2	TRBV4-3	TRBJ2-4	ASSQDLGLAGNKNIQY
TRBD1	TRBV30	TRBJ1-1	AWRQGVGAF
NA	TRBV6-6	TRBJ2-5	ASSAERRVTAETQY
NA	TRBV30	TRBJ2-3	AWSEGGRVTDTQY
NA	TRBV6-5	TRBJ1-3	ASSYAAGINTIY
TRBD1	TRBV28	TRBJ1-1	ASSPGGLNTEAF
TRBD1	TRBV5-6	TRBJ1-5	ASSLWTGGNQPQH
NA	TRBV28	TRBJ1-5	ASSSGLTQPQH
NA	TRBV5-1	TRBJ1-6	ASNPGRGSYNSPLH
TRBD2	TRBV7-2	TRBJ2-7	ASSLVALAGSYEQY
NA	TRBV5-8	TRBJ2-7	ASSFPAGGIYEQY
TRBD1	TRBV11-1	TRBJ1-1	ASSLTGAGTEAF
TRBD1	TRBV4-2	TRBJ1-6	ASSPGGGTGSSYNSPLH
NA	TRBV27	TRBJ2-3	ASNRTLGTDTQY
NA	TRBV28	TRBJ2-7	ASSLDSSLNLYEQY
NA	TRBV6-5	TRBJ1-2	ASSRGGFGMDYT
NA	TRBV20-1	TRBJ2-3	SAFLDTQY
TRBD1	TRBV7-2	TRBJ1-4	ASSSGTGTNEKLF
NA	TRBV7-9	TRBJ2-2	ASSPPLGGTNTGELF
TRBD1	TRBV6-6	TRBJ1-5	ASSYKGARDQPQH
NA	TRBV5-1	TRBJ2-2	ASGRGSRNTGELF
NA	TRBV5-1	TRBJ1-1	ASSLEGGNTEAF
NA	TRBV7-2	TRBJ2-7	ASSFLPGDEQY
NA	TRBV28	TRBJ1-1	ASSLPGTEAF
NA	TRBV9	TRBJ1-1	ASSPPGRTNTEAF
TRBD1	TRBV7-2	TRBJ2-7	ASSPRQGAKYEQY
NA	TRBV6-5	TRBJ2-7	ASSYSDSYEQY
TRBD1	TRBV7-2	TRBJ1-4	ASSLGTGQIKKLF
TRBD2	TRBV5-4	TRBJ2-1	ASSLEGSGRGNNEQF
NA	TRBV6-5	TRBJ1-2	ASSYLGPEKYGYT
NA	TRBV19	TRBJ1-2	ASSIGTSYGYT
NA	TRBV6-5	TRBJ1-4	AISEEGVEKLF
NA	TRBV19	TRBJ1-5	ASSVWTDSNQPQH
NA	TRBV7-2	TRBJ1-1	ASSLRQGRNTEAF
NA	TRBV28	TRBJ2-7	ATQTDSYEQY
NA	TRBV18	TRBJ2-5	ASSPPEGSQETQY
TRBD2	TRBV7-9	TRBJ2-7	ASSLGRGSSYEQY